This T cell receptor (beta chain) derives from a study of early T cells in non-severe SARS-CoV-2 infection. The wider study: Sequenced bulk RNA came from whole blood that was unsorted, and chains were unpaired.

The V end lost 2 bases, the J end lost 0 bases, and 15 bases lay between the germline ends. The CDR3 has 17 residues. Germline CDR1 SGHNT, CDR2 YENEEA. Individual cDNA molecules received unique molecular identifiers. TCRdb redid the calling of the 5' RACE reads with MiXCR, one entry per CDR3 protein. The table records roughly 50,000 distinct CDR3 sequences, around 8% of them present only once. Sequencing was done on a sample of whole blood. The chain is built from TRBV11-3 and TRBJ2-3; no firm D call. The sequence came from an adult who was a healthcare worker with PCR-confirmed SARS-CoV-2 infection or an uninfected control (not recorded which). CDR3 sequence: CASSLKGQTPSTDTQYF. As DNA, the CDR3 is TGTGCCAGCAGCTTAAAGGGCCAGACGCCTAGCACAGATACGCAGTATTTT.